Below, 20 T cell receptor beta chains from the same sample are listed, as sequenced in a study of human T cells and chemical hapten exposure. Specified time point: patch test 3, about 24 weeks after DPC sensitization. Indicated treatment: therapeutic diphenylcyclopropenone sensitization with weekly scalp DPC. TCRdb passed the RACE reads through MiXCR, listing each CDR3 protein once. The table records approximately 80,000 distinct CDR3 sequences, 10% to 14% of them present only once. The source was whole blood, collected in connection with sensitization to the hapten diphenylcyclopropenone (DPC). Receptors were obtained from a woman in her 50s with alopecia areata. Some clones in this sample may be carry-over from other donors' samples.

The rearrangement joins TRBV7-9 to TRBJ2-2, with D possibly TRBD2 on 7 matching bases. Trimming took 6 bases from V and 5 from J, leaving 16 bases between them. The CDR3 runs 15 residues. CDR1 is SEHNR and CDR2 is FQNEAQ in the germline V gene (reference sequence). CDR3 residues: CASRTGGRKTGELFF. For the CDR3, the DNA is TGTGCCAGCAGGACCGGGGGGCGGAAGACCGGGGAGCTGTTTTTT.

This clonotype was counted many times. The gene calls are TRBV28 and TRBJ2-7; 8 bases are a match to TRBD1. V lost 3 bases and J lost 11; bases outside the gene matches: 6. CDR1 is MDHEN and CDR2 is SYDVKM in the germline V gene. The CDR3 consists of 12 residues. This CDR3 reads CASSFQDREEYF. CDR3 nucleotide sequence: TGTGCCAGCAGTTTCCAGGACAGGGAGGAGTACTTC.

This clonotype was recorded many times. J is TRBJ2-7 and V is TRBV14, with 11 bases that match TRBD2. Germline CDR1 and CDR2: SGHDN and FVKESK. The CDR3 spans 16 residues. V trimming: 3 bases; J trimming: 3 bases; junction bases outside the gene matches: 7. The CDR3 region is CASSHPTSGSDYEQYF. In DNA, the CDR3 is TGTGCCAGCAGCCACCCCACTAGCGGGAGTGACTACGAGCAGTACTTC.

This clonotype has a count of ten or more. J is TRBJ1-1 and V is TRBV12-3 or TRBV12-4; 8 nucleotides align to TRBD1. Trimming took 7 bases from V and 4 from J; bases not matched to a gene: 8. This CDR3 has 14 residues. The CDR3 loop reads CASNSGGGSTEAFF. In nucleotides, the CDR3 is TGTGCCAGCAACTCAGGGGGCGGGAGCACTGAAGCTTTCTTT.

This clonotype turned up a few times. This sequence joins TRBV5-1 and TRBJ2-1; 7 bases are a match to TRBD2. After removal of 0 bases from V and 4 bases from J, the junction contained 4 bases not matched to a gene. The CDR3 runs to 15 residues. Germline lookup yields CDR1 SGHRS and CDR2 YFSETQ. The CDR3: CASSLAGGGYNEQFF. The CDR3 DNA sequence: TGCGCCAGCAGCTTGGCCGGCGGGGGATACAATGAGCAGTTCTTC.

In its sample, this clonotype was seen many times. As DNA, the CDR3 is TGTGCCAGCAGCCGGACGTATGGCTACACCTTC. It specifies CASSRTYGYTF. The rearrangement joins TRBV5-6 to TRBJ1-2; D is ambiguous. The length of the CDR3 is 11 residues. The V and J ends lost 4 bases and 5 bases respectively, with 6 bases between them. The germline V gene has CDR1 SGHDT and CDR2 YYEEEE.

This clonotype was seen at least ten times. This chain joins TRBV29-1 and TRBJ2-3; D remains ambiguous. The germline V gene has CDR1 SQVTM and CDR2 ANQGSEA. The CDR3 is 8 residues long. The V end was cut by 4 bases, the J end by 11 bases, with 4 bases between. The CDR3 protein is CSVGKQYF. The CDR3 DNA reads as TGCAGCGTTGGAAAGCAGTATTTT.

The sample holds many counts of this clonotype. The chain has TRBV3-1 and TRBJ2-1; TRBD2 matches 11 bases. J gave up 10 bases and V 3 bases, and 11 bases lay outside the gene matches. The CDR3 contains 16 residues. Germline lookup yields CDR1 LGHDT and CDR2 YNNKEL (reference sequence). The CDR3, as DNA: TGTGCCAGCAGCCATAACTTAGCGGGAGGGCCGAAGGAGCAGTTCTTC. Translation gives CASSHNLAGGPKEQFF.

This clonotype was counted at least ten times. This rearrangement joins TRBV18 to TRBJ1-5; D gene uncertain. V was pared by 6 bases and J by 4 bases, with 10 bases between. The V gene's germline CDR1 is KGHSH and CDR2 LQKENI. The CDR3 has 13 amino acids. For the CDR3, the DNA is TGTGCCAGCTCGCTAAAATTTAATCAGCCCCAGCATTTT. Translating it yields CASSLKFNQPQHF.

In DNA form, the CDR3 reads TGTGCCAGCAGTCCCCGGGGGGTAGCGGGAGAGTGGCAGTACTTC. It is translated as CASSPRGVAGEWQYF. The V call is TRBV6-6, the J call TRBJ2-7; 9 nucleotides line up with TRBD2. The junction had 14 bases not matched to a gene; V was cut back by 5 bases and J by 9 bases. This CDR3 is built from 15 residues. Germline lookup yields CDR1 MNHNY and CDR2 SVGAGI (reference sequence).

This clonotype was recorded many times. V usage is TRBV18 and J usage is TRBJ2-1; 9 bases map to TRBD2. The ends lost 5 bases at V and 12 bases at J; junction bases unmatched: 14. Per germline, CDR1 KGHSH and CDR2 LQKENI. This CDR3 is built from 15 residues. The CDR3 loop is CASSSPGLAQVGQFF. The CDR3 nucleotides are TGTGCCAGCTCAAGCCCGGGACTAGCCCAGGTTGGGCAGTTCTTC. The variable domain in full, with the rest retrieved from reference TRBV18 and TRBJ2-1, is NAGVMQNPRHLVRRRGQEARLRCSPMKGHSHVYWYRQLPEEGLKFMVYLQKENIIDESGMPKERFSAEFPKEGPSILRIQQVVRGDSAAYFCASSSPGLAQVGQFFGPGTRLTVL.

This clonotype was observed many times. The CDR3, as DNA: TGTGCCAGCAGTGAATTGGCAGGGGTGGGTTCACCCCTCCACTTT. This gives the protein CASSELAGVGSPLHF. The chain carries TRBV2 and TRBJ1-6; D perhaps matches TRBD1 (6 bases). The V end was cut by 2 bases, the J end by 9 bases, with 14 bases between. The CDR3 is 15 amino acids. Germline CDR1 and CDR2: SNHLY and FYNNEI.

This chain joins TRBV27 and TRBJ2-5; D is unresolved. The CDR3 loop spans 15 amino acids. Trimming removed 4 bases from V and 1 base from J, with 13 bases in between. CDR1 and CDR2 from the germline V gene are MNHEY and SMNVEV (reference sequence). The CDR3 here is CASSYSLTLQETQYF. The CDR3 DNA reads TGTGCCAGCAGTTATAGCCTGACCCTCCAAGAGACCCAGTACTTC.

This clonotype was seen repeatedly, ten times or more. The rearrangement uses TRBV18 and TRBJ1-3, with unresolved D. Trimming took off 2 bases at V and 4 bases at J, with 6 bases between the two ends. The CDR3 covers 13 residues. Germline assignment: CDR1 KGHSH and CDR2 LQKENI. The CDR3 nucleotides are TGTGCCAGCTCACCAGGCGGAGGAAACACCATATATTTT. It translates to CASSPGGGNTIYF.

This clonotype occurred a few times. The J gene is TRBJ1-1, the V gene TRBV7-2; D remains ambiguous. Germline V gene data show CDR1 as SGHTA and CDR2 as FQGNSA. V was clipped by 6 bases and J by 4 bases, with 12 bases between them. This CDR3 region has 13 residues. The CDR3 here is CASSRGGATEAFF. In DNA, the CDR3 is TGTGCCAGCAGTCGAGGAGGCGCCACTGAAGCTTTCTTT.

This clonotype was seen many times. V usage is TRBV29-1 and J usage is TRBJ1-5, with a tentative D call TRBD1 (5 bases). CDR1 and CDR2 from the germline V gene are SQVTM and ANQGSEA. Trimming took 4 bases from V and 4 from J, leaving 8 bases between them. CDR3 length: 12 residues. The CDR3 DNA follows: TGCAGCGTTGGGGGGGTGAATCAGCCCCAGCATTTT. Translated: CSVGGVNQPQHF. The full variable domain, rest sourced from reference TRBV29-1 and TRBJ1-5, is SAVISQKPSRDICQRGTSLTIQCQVDSQVTMMFWYRQQPGQSLTLIATANQGSEATYESGFVIDKFPISRPNLTFSTLTVSNMSPEDSSIYLCSVGGVNQPQHFGDGTRLSIL.

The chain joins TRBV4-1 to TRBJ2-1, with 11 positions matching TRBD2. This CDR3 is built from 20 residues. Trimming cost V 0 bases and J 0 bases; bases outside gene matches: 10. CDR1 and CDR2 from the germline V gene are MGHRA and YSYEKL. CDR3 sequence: CASSQDPGLADGPSYNEQFF. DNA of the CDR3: TGCGCCAGCAGCCAAGACCCGGGACTAGCGGACGGGCCCTCCTACAATGAGCAGTTCTTC.

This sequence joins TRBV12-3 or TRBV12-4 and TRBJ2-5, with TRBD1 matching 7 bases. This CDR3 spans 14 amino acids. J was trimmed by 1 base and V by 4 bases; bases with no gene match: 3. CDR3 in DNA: TGTGCCAGCAGTTACTACAGGGGCCAAGAGACCCAGTACTTC. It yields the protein CASSYYRGQETQYF.

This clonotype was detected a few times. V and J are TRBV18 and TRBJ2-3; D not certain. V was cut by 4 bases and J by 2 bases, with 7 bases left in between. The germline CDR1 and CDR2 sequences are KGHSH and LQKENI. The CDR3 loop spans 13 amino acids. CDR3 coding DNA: TGTGCCAGCTCACGGTCTACCACAGATACGCAGTATTTT. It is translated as CASSRSTTDTQYF.

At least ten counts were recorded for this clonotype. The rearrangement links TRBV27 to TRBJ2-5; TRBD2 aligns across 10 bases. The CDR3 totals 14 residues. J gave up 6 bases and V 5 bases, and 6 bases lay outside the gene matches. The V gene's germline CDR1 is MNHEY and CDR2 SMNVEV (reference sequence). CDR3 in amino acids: CASSLAGEYQTQYF. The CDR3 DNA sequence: TGTGCCAGCAGTCTAGCGGGAGAATATCAGACCCAGTACTTC.